The 32 T cell receptor beta chains given below trace back to one sample, sequenced in a study of blood T cells in healthy people across ages. A second PCR, run for about 7 to 11 cycles, used a sample-barcoded 5' primer plus a J-beta primer mix. Each CDR3 protein is one row after TCRdb ran MiXCR on the 5' RACE reads. In the table there are about 1.1 million distinct CDR3 sequences, roughly two fifths of which are singletons. The sequenced sample was blood. The receptors derive from a man aged 18-30 years in good health.

V usage is TRBV21-1 and J usage is TRBJ1-6. TRBV21-1 is assigned pseudogene status. The CDR3 runs to 15 residues. The CDR3 loop is CASSKFLGPNSPLHF. The CDR3 DNA is TGTGCCAGCAGCAAGTTTTTAGGGCCTAATTCACCCCTCCACTTT.

This clonotype showed up just once. V gene TRBV10-3 combines with J gene TRBJ2-1; 11 nucleotides line up with TRBD2. Germline CDR1 ENHRY, CDR2 SYGVKD. This CDR3 spans 15 amino acids. V dropped 10 bases and J dropped 3; count of bases not matched to a gene: 8. In nucleotides, the CDR3 is TGTGCCACCGGGGGTAGCGGGGGGGTCTACAATGAGCAGTTCTTC. Its translation: CATGGSGGVYNEQFF.

This chain uses TRBV12-3 or TRBV12-4 with TRBJ2-3; unclear D gene. The CDR3 totals 15 residues. V dropped 5 bases and J dropped 0 bases, with 12 bases sitting between them. In DNA, the CDR3 is TGTGCCAGCAGTAGATCCGATGGAAGCACAGATACGCAGTATTTT. This codes for CASSRSDGSTDTQYF.

The V gene is TRBV6-6, the J gene TRBJ2-1; 7 bases line up with TRBD2. This CDR3 is 16 amino acids long. CDR1 MNHNY and CDR2 SVGAGI come from the germline V gene (reference sequence). Losses at the gene ends were 4 bases for V and 9 bases for J; bases not matched to a gene: 15. CDR3 bases: TGTGCCAGCAGTTCCCATTGGGGGGGGGATCACATTGAGCAGTTCTTC. Translation gives CASSSHWGGDHIEQFF.

The rearrangement joins TRBV6-5 to TRBJ1-4, with a weak D call TRBD1 (5 bases). Per the germline V gene, CDR1 is MNHEY and CDR2 is SVGAGI. V was clipped by 9 bases and J by 7 bases, with 9 bases between them. This CDR3 comprises 11 residues. CDR3 amino acids: CASGGVEKLFF. CDR3 DNA: TGTGCCAGTGGAGGGGTTGAAAAACTGTTTTTT.

This clonotype was detected ten times or more. The rearrangement links TRBV7-9 to TRBJ2-3; TRBD1 matches at 8 bases. V was clipped by 6 bases and J by 2 bases; unmatched bases: 10. Germline assignment: CDR1 SEHNR and CDR2 FQNEAQ (reference sequence). This CDR3 has 16 residues. In nucleotides, the CDR3 is TGTGCCAGCAGTTCGGGACAGGTCGTTCTCACAGATACGCAGTATTTT. Encoded protein: CASSSGQVVLTDTQYF.

In its sample, this clonotype was seen once. The chain is built from TRBV4-1 and TRBJ1-1, with TRBD1 identical over 10 bases. CDR3 length: 19 amino acids. Germline V lookup: CDR1 MGHRA, CDR2 YSYEKL. J gave up 0 bases and V 1 base, and 11 bases lay outside the gene matches. The DNA for the CDR3 is TGCGCCAGCAGCCAAGTTATGACAGGGGGCTGGGGGATGAACACTGAAGCTTTCTTT. It specifies CASSQVMTGGWGMNTEAFF.

This clonotype has more than one count but fewer than ten. This chain uses TRBV20-1 with TRBJ1-4; 11 bases are shared with TRBD1. The germline gives CDR1 DFQATT, CDR2 SNEGSKA (reference sequence). This CDR3 has 15 residues. V lost 0 bases and J lost 8; bases outside the gene matches: 5. DNA for the CDR3: TGCAGTGCTAGAGATCCGGGACAGGGGGACGAAAAACTGTTTTTT. Encoded protein: CSARDPGQGDEKLFF.

The chain links TRBV3-1 to TRBJ2-2; D may be TRBD1 (5 bases). CDR1 and CDR2 (germline): LGHDT, YNNKEL (reference sequence). Between the trimmed V and J ends, which lost 0 bases and 0 bases, there was a span of 17 bases. The CDR3 loop spans 19 amino acids. Written as DNA, the CDR3 is TGTGCCAGCAGCCAAGACTTACAGGTCCCCGACCCGAACACCGGGGAGCTGTTTTTT. It yields the protein CASSQDLQVPDPNTGELFF.

The rearrangement links TRBV12-3 or TRBV12-4 to TRBJ2-7; D not certain. CDR3 length: 13 residues. Trimming removed 3 bases from V and 2 bases from J, with 8 bases in between. The CDR3: CASSFTKPYEQYF. The CDR3 nucleotides read TGTGCCAGCAGTTTCACAAAACCCTACGAGCAGTACTTC.

This clonotype is a singleton in its sample. The CDR3 sequence: CASRREASNTEAFF. In nucleotides, the CDR3 is TGTGCCAGCAGACGGGAGGCATCGAACACTGAAGCTTTCTTT. The chain joins TRBV7-2 to TRBJ1-1; D remains unclear. The CDR3 extends over 14 amino acids. Trimming removed 6 bases from V and 1 base from J, with 12 bases in between. Germline-derived CDR1 and CDR2 are SGHTA and FQGNSA.

Note on this clonotype: This may stem from a read error, because a much larger clone lies one nucleotide away. The chain combines TRBV28 with TRBJ1-2, with 9 positions matching TRBD1. The CDR3 length is 15 residues. With 1 base clipped from V and 8 bases from J, the junction kept 8 bases outside the gene matches. Germline-derived CDR1 and CDR2 are MDHEN and SYDVKM. CDR3 DNA: TGTGCCAGCAGTTTATTCGACAGGGGGGGCTACGGCTACACCTTC. Translating it yields CASSLFDRGGYGYTF.

The rearrangement joins TRBV25-1 to TRBJ1-6, with D unresolved. CDR1 and CDR2 (germline): MGHDK, SYGVNS. With 10 bases removed from V and 5 bases from J, the gap between germline ends came to 9 bases. This CDR3 is built from 12 residues. CDR3 in amino acids: CATNQDNSPLHF. DNA of the CDR3: TGTGCCACCAACCAGGATAATTCACCCCTCCACTTT.

Comment on this clonotype: This may stem from a read error, because a much larger clone lies one nucleotide away. The genes are TRBV4-2 and TRBJ1-5; 8 nucleotides line up with TRBD1. Germline V gene data show CDR1 as LGHNA and CDR2 as YNFKEQ. The CDR3 consists of 17 residues. In nucleotides, the CDR3 is TGTGCCAGCAGCCAAGATCCGACAGGGGACTTCAATCAGCCCCTGCATTTT. It is translated as CASSQDPTGDFNQPLHF.

In its sample, this clonotype was seen a few times. V is TRBV5-1 and J is TRBJ1-1; D is possibly TRBD1 (5 bases). Per the germline V gene, CDR1 is SGHRS and CDR2 is YFSETQ. With 5 bases removed from V and 1 base from J, the gap between germline ends came to 18 bases. CDR3 length: 16 residues. CDR3 residues: CASSFGAGRQNTEAFF. The DNA of the CDR3 is TGCGCCAGCAGTTTTGGCGCAGGGAGGCAGAACACTGAAGCTTTCTTT.

This clonotype was recorded only once. This chain connects TRBV7-9 to TRBJ1-2, with 8 bases lining up with TRBD1. Germline CDR1 is SEHNR and CDR2 is FQNEAQ (reference sequence). Losses at the gene ends were 2 bases for V and 7 bases for J; bases not matched to a gene: 6. This CDR3 has 14 amino acids. This chain's CDR3 is CASSLSRQGFGYTF. The CDR3 DNA follows: TGTGCCAGCAGCTTAAGCCGACAGGGGTTTGGCTACACCTTC.

The V gene is TRBV7-9, the J gene TRBJ1-2; the match to TRBD1 covers 7 bases. With 5 bases clipped from V and 2 bases from J, the junction kept 5 bases outside the gene matches. The CDR3 covers 14 residues. Germline V CDR1 and CDR2: SEHNR, FQNEAQ (reference sequence). The CDR3 loop reads CASSRTGRNYGYTF. The CDR3 DNA reads as TGTGCCAGCAGCCGGACAGGAAGAAACTATGGCTACACCTTC.

This chain joins TRBV20-1 and TRBJ2-4; TRBD1 might be the D (5 bases). V was trimmed by 3 bases and J by 1 base, leaving 13 bases between them. The germline CDR1 and CDR2 sequences are DFQATT and SNEGSKA (reference sequence). The CDR3 extends over 15 amino acids. CDR3 sequence reads: CSASRTSGAKNIQYF. The CDR3 DNA reads as TGCAGTGCTAGTAGGACCTCAGGGGCCAAAAACATTCAGTACTTC.

J is TRBJ1-1 and V is TRBV12-3 or TRBV12-4, with D perhaps TRBD1 (6 bases). This CDR3 is built from 14 residues. V was trimmed by 7 bases and J by 0 bases, leaving 12 bases between them. CDR3 coding DNA: TGTGCCAGCACTCCACAGGGCTTGAACACTGAAGCTTTCTTT. It translates to CASTPQGLNTEAFF.

The V and J genes are TRBV29-1 and TRBJ1-1; D remains ambiguous. V lost 0 bases to trimming and J lost 5 bases, with 16 bases between them. The germline V gene encodes CDR1 SQVTM and CDR2 ANQGSEA. This CDR3 is built from 15 residues. CDR3: CSVEDVRAERTEAFF. The CDR3 coding sequence is TGCAGCGTTGAAGATGTACGGGCTGAGAGGACTGAAGCTTTCTTT.

This clonotype was seen repeatedly, ten times or more. The junction shows a germline mismatch at one end, possibly a read error. CDR3 sequence: CASSLLGSYGYTF. In DNA form, the CDR3 reads TGTGCCAGCAGCTTATTGGGCAGCTATGGCTACACCTTC. The V gene is TRBV27, the J gene TRBJ1-2; D unclear. The CDR3 spans 13 residues. Germline V lookup: CDR1 MNHEY, CDR2 SMNVEV (reference sequence).

This clonotype was recorded at least ten times. The V and J genes are TRBV5-1 and TRBJ2-5; tentatively, D is TRBD1 (6 bases). Trimming cost V 4 bases and J 0 bases, with 10 bases left between them. The V gene's germline CDR1 is SGHRS and CDR2 YFSETQ. This CDR3 region has 14 residues. The CDR3 loop reads CASSPGTHQETQYF. The CDR3 nucleotides read TGCGCCAGCAGCCCCGGGACACACCAAGAGACCCAGTACTTC. The full variable domain, in which reference TRBV5-1 and TRBJ2-5 provide the parts outside the CDR3, is KAGVTQTPRYLIKTRGQQVTLSCSPISGHRSVSWYQQTPGQGLQFLFEYFSETQRNKGNFPGRFSGRQFSNSRSEMNVSTLELGDSALYLCASSPGTHQETQYFGPGTRLLVL.

This clonotype showed up just a few times. For the CDR3, the DNA is TGTGCCAGCAGTGAGCTGGGGGCAGATGAGCAGTACTTC. Encoded protein: CASSELGADEQYF. The chain links TRBV2 to TRBJ2-5, with D possibly TRBD1 on 6 matching bases. There are 13 residues in the CDR3. Germline loops: CDR1 SNHLY, CDR2 FYNNEI. V lost 3 bases, J lost 11 bases, and 16 bases lay in between.

About this clonotype itself: The CDR3 does not end in the conserved phenylalanine or tryptophan, so this is likely a read error. CDR3 sequence (DNA): TGCAGTGCTAGAGTCAGGTGGCCCTCTGGGGCCAACGTCCTGACTGTC. This gives the protein CSARVRWPSGANVLTV. J is TRBJ2-6 and V is TRBV20-1; no firm D call. V gave up 1 base and J gave up 0 bases, with 10 bases separating them. Germline CDR1 reads DFQATT; CDR2 reads SNEGSKA (reference sequence). The CDR3 spans 16 residues.

This clonotype occurred once. This chain connects TRBV4-2 to TRBJ2-3; 10 positions match TRBD2. This CDR3 region has 15 residues. J lost 4 bases, V lost 3 bases, and 4 bases had no gene match. CDR1 and CDR2 (germline): LGHNA, YNFKEQ. Here the CDR3 DNA reads TGTGCCAGCAGCCACGGACTAGCGGTAGCAGATACGCAGTATTTT. This sequence encodes CASSHGLAVADTQYF.

This chain links TRBV4-1 with TRBJ2-7; D may match TRBD1 or TRBD2 (5 bases each). Germline CDR1 MGHRA, CDR2 YSYEKL. V lost 2 bases and J 5 bases, leaving 16 bases between the germline ends. CDR3 length: 15 residues. DNA of the CDR3: TGCGCCAGCAGCCAACCGGGGCAAGGGTTCGACGAGCAGTACTTC. It translates to CASSQPGQGFDEQYF.

This clonotype was seen only a few times. The chain has TRBV14 and TRBJ1-1, with 7 positions matching TRBD1. V lost 0 bases and J lost 1; bases outside the gene matches: 11. This CDR3 is 18 amino acids long. Germline V CDR1 and CDR2: SGHDN, FVKESK. CDR3 sequence reads: CASSQDRTTGRWNTEAFF. In nucleotides, the CDR3 is TGTGCCAGCAGCCAAGATAGGACGACAGGGAGATGGAACACTGAAGCTTTCTTT. Together with reference TRBV14 and TRBJ1-1, the CDR3 gives the full variable domain: EAGVTQFPSHSVIEKGQTVTLRCDPISGHDNLYWYRRVMGKEIKFLLHFVKESKQDESGMPNNRFLAERTGGTYSTLKVQPAELEDSGVYFCASSQDRTTGRWNTEAFFGQGTRLTVV.

In regard to this clonotype: A junction boundary mismatches the germline segment, possibly from a read error. This chain uses TRBV27 with TRBJ2-7; no firm D call. The J call is uncertain, as TRBJ2-5 better fits the DNA end. The germline V gene encodes CDR1 MNHEY and CDR2 SMNVEV (reference sequence). The CDR3 is 12 amino acids. In nucleotides, the CDR3 is TGTGTCAGCAGTTTGTTGGGGGAGACCCAGTACTTC. It codes for CVSSLLGETQYF.

CDR3 nucleotides: TGCGCCAGCAGCTTGGTTGGACAGGGGCGGTACGTCCCAACAGATACGCAGTATTTT. Translating it yields CASSLVGQGRYVPTDTQYF. The rearrangement links TRBV5-1 to TRBJ2-3; 9 positions agree with TRBD1. CDR1 is SGHRS and CDR2 is YFSETQ in the germline V gene. With 0 bases clipped from V and 3 bases from J, the junction kept 14 bases outside the gene matches. The CDR3 length is 19 residues.

This clonotype was found a few times. This sequence joins TRBV20-1 and TRBJ1-1; D not certain. The V end lost 3 bases, the J end lost 1 base, and 6 bases lay between the germline ends. There are 12 residues in the CDR3. Germline V gives CDR1 DFQATT, CDR2 SNEGSKA (reference sequence). CDR3 protein: CSASSPNTEAFF. Written as DNA, the CDR3 is TGCAGTGCTAGCAGTCCGAACACTGAAGCTTTCTTT.

The chain employs TRBV27 and TRBJ2-7, with D perhaps matching TRBD1 (5 bases). V dropped 2 bases and J dropped 3 bases, with 11 bases sitting between them. In germline, CDR1 is MNHEY, CDR2 SMNVEV (reference sequence). The CDR3 covers 14 residues. The CDR3 is CASSLGASLYEQYF. CDR3 DNA: TGTGCCAGCAGTTTAGGGGCGTCACTCTACGAGCAGTACTTC.

This clonotype was detected only once. The rearrangement joins TRBV6-5 to TRBJ2-4; the D gene is possibly TRBD1 (5 bases). V lost 5 bases, J lost 0 bases, and 11 bases lay in between. Germline V gene data show CDR1 as MNHEY and CDR2 as SVGAGI. The CDR3 is made up of 15 amino acids. CDR3 sequence reads: CASSTGPLAKNIQYF. DNA of the CDR3: TGTGCCAGCAGTACAGGTCCCCTAGCCAAAAACATTCAGTACTTC.